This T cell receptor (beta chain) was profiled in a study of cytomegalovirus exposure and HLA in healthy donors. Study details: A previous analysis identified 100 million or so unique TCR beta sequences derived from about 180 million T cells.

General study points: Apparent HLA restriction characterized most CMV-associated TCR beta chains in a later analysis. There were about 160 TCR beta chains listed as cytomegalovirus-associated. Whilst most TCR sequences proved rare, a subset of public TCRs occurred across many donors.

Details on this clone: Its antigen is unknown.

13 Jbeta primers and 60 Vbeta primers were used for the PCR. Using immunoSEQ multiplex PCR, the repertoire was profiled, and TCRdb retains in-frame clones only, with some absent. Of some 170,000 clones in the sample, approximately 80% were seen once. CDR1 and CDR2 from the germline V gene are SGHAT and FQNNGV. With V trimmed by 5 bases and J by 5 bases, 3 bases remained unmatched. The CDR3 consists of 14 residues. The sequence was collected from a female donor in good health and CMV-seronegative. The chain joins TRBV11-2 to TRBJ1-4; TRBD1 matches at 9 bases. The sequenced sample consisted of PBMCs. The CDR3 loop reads CASSPGQGNEKLFF. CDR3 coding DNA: TGTGCCAGCAGCCCCGGACAGGGGAATGAAAAACTGTTTTTT.